A selection of T cell receptor beta chains follows, all from one sample in a study of identical twins. TCRdb reprocessed the 5' RACE reads with MiXCR, giving one entry per CDR3 protein. The repertoire holds roughly 1.6 million distinct CDR3 sequences, with about 31% as singletons. The sample consisted of cord blood. All receptors come from a newborn girl in good health. Both conserved end residues are part of each CDR3. A D gene is named only where the DNA matches it firmly. Clone size is not always given. Where it is, it says once, few, many or a class for expanded clones.

D	J	size	V	DNA	CDR3
TRBD2	TRBJ2-7	.	TRBV18	TGTGCCAGCTCACCGACTAGCGGGGTCGAGCAGTACTTC	CASSPTSGVEQYF
.	TRBJ2-5	few	TRBV6-1	TGTGCCAGCAGTGAAGGAGAAACAGTCGAGTACTTC	CASSEGETVEYF
.	TRBJ2-5	.	TRBV2	TGTGCCAGCACCTTGACGATAAAAGAGACCCAGTACTTC	CASTLTIKETQYF
.	TRBJ1-2	many	TRBV7-2	TGTGCCAGCAGCCAGACAGTTTATGGCTACACCTTC	CASSQTVYGYTF
.	TRBJ1-2	many	TRBV3-1	TGTGCCAGCAGTAGGGGGACTAACTATGGCTACACCTTC	CASSRGTNYGYTF
.	TRBJ2-3	few	TRBV5-4	TGTGCCAGCAGCTTCACGGACCAAACGGATACGCAGTATTTT	CASSFTDQTDTQYF
.	TRBJ2-3	.	TRBV20-1	TGCAGTGCTAGAGATATGGGGGGCAAGAGTGGGGATACGCAGTATTTT	CSARDMGGKSGDTQYF
.	TRBJ1-2	.	TRBV10-3	TGTGCCATCAGTGGCGACCCCGGGACAACTAACTATGGCTACACCTTC	CAISGDPGTTNYGYTF
.	TRBJ2-1	once	TRBV5-1	TGCGCCAGCAGCTTCGAGGGCATTTCCTACAATGAGCAGTTCTTC	CASSFEGISYNEQFF
.	TRBJ1-1	.	TRBV12-3/TRBV12-4	TGTGCCAGCAGTTTACGGGGCCCCCGTGAAGCTTTCTTT	CASSLRGPREAFF
.	TRBJ2-2	few	TRBV6-1	TGTGCCAGCATTCTCTATTTCTCCGGGGAGCTGTTTTTT	CASILYFSGELFF
.	TRBJ2-7	.	TRBV14	TGTGCCAGCAGCCAAGTTTCGTTTCACGAGCAGTACTTC	CASSQVSFHEQYF
.	TRBJ1-2	.	TRBV19	TGTGCCAGTAGTGCAGCGAGGTATGGCTACACCTTC	CASSAARYGYTF
.	TRBJ1-4	.	TRBV14	TGTGCCAGCAGCCGGTTGGCCGTCCCCGTTAATGAAAAACTGTTTTTT	CASSRLAVPVNEKLFF
.	TRBJ2-7	.	TRBV3-1	TGTGCCAGCAGCCAAGACCATAATCAAAGGCAGTACTTC	CASSQDHNQRQYF
TRBD1	TRBJ2-5	.	TRBV6-2/TRBV6-3	TGTGCCAGCAGTTACGGGACAGGGTCACGGCGAGAGACCCAGTACTTC	CASSYGTGSRRETQYF
TRBD1	TRBJ1-1	few	TRBV2	TGTGCCAGCAGTGAAAGAGAGGGGGCGATGACTGAAGCTTTCTTT	CASSEREGAMTEAFF
.	TRBJ2-5	few	TRBV24-1	TGTGCCACCAGTGACCCTGTCGGGAATGAGCAGTACTTC	CATSDPVGNEQYF
.	TRBJ2-7	.	TRBV20-1	TGCAGTGCTGGCAGGGCTTCGGGCTACGAGCAGTACTTC	CSAGRASGYEQYF
TRBD2	TRBJ2-3	.	TRBV2	TGTGCCAGCAGTGAAGTCAGACTAGCGGTCGCAGATACGCAGTATTTT	CASSEVRLAVADTQYF
.	TRBJ1-2	few	TRBV20-1	TGCAGCTGGTTTGCTCTCAACTATGGCTACACCTTC	CSWFALNYGYTF
.	TRBJ2-7	.	TRBV28	TGTGCCAGCAGTTCAATAGGAGGGCCCCACAATGAGCAGTACTTC	CASSSIGGPHNEQYF
.	TRBJ1-2	.	TRBV9	TGTGCCAGCAGCGTAGAACTTGAGTATGGCTACACCTTC	CASSVELEYGYTF
.	TRBJ1-1	few	TRBV5-1	TGCGCCAGCAGCTTGGTGTACATGGGTATGGGGACTGGAGCTTTCTTT	CASSLVYMGMGTGAFF
.	TRBJ1-1	few	TRBV25-1	TGTGCCAGCAGTCTTCCTGGCTGGACTGAAGCTTTCTTT	CASSLPGWTEAFF
TRBD1	TRBJ1-2	.	TRBV6-1	TGTGCCAGCAGTGAAATAGGGACAGGGGCCGGCTATGGCTACACCTTC	CASSEIGTGAGYGYTF
.	TRBJ2-5	many	TRBV5-1	TGCGCCAGCAGCTTGGGAAGCGGCCAAGAGACCCAGTACTTC	CASSLGSGQETQYF
TRBD2	TRBJ2-5	.	TRBV5-1	TGCGCCAGCAGCGGTACCGGGGGGGGATACAATGAGCAGTACTTC	CASSGTGGGYNEQYF
.	TRBJ2-7	.	TRBV27	TGTGCCAGCAGTCCCCGGTTAGAAGGGGGCTACGAGCAGTACTTC	CASSPRLEGGYEQYF
.	TRBJ1-2	.	TRBV5-1	TGCGCCAGCAGCTTGGATGGAGCGGATCCTAACTATGGCTACACCTTC	CASSLDGADPNYGYTF
.	TRBJ2-3	.	TRBV5-1	TGCGCCAGCAGCGCAGGGGTCCGCCTCACAGATACGCAGTATTTT	CASSAGVRLTDTQYF
.	TRBJ2-6	.	TRBV29-1	TGCAGCGTCCCAGACAGGTCAAGCTCTGGGGCCAACGTCCTGACTTTC	CSVPDRSSSGANVLTF
TRBD2	TRBJ2-1	.	TRBV5-1	TGCGCCAGCAGCTTGTGGGCTGCGGGGGAGTACAATGAGCAGTTCTTC	CASSLWAAGEYNEQFF
TRBD1	TRBJ1-2	.	TRBV6-1	TGTGCCAGCAGTGAAACTGACAGGGGGCTTGGCTACACCTTC	CASSETDRGLGYTF
.	TRBJ1-3	few	TRBV6-6	TGTGCCAGCAGTGCGGGACACTCTGGAAACACCATATATTTT	CASSAGHSGNTIYF
.	TRBJ1-3	.	TRBV6-6	TGTGCCAGCACCCCGGACGGCCGCTCTGGAAACACCATATATTTT	CASTPDGRSGNTIYF
.	TRBJ2-7	few	TRBV7-2	TGTGCCAGCAGCTTAAGGCAGTACAATGAGCAGTACTTC	CASSLRQYNEQYF
TRBD2	TRBJ2-7	many	TRBV28	TGCGCCAGCAGCTCACTAGCGGGAAGCTACGAGCAGTACTTC	CASSSLAGSYEQYF
.	TRBJ2-7	many	TRBV7-2	TGTGCCAGCAGCTCGGCGTTACCCTACGAGCAGTACTTC	CASSSALPYEQYF
.	TRBJ1-4	.	TRBV5-1	TGCGCCAGCAGCTTCAGGCCAGGCGCAACTAATGAAAAACTGTTTTTT	CASSFRPGATNEKLFF
.	TRBJ2-5	.	TRBV12-3/TRBV12-4	TGTGCCAGCAGTCTGCGGACCCGACACGGAGAAGAGACCCAGTACTTC	CASSLRTRHGEETQYF